This T cell receptor (beta chain) was recorded in a study of T cell responses to AZD1222 COVID-19 vaccine. Clones were sequenced by immunoSEQ multiplex PCR, and TCRdb holds only the in-frame ones, with some missing. This table has about 76,000 clones, about three quarters appearing once. This clone was seen more than once but under ten times. Antigen unknown. Germline and junction disagree at one end, which may indicate a read error. The study's findings and limits: Baseline seropositives among AZD1222 recipients totaled only five to seven.

Germline V gives CDR1 SGHNT, CDR2 YYREEE (reference sequence). The CDR3 spans 13 residues. This chain joins TRBV5-4 and TRBJ1-2; D is undetermined. The source was peripheral blood, collected 28 days after the second dose of the MenACWY control vaccine. This TCR derives from an adult who received the MenACWY meningococcal vaccine as a control. The CDR3 DNA sequence: TGTGCCAGCAGCTTGTCGGGCAAGTTCGGGGAATGGTTC. Protein sequence: CASSLSGKFGEWF.